The 26 T cell receptor beta chains presented below share a single source sample, sequenced in a study of T cell responses to AZD1222 COVID-19 vaccine. The data were produced by immunoSEQ multiplex PCR, yet TCRdb's version contains in-frame clones alone and is incomplete. The table lists around 120,000 clones, about nine tenths of them singletons. Sequencing used peripheral blood, obtained 28 days after the second AZD1222 dose. Receptors were obtained from an adult who received the AZD1222 COVID-19 vaccine.

V and J are TRBV30 and TRBJ2-1; a weak D match, TRBD1 (6 bases). This CDR3 has 15 residues. V was clipped by 5 bases and J by 2 bases, with 16 bases between them. Germline assignment: CDR1 GTSNPN and CDR2 SVGIG (reference sequence). The CDR3, as DNA: TGTGCCTGGGTGATGGACAGTAGCACCTACAATGAGCAGTTCTTC. This sequence encodes CAWVMDSSTYNEQFF.

The chain has TRBV6-1 and TRBJ1-1, with D uncertain. This CDR3 contains 15 residues. The V end was cut by 3 bases, the J end by 0 bases, with 11 bases between. Germline CDR1 reads MNHNS; CDR2 reads SASEGT. The CDR3 sequence: CASSDIDPMNTEAFF. In DNA, the CDR3 is TGTGCCAGCAGTGATATCGACCCGATGAACACTGAAGCTTTCTTT.

This sequence joins TRBV4-2 and TRBJ1-1; maybe TRBD1 (5 bases). CDR1 and CDR2 from the germline V gene are LGHNA and YNFKEQ. Trimming cost V 0 bases and J 0 bases, with 8 bases left between them. There are 15 residues in the CDR3. The CDR3 sequence: CASSQDRGVNTEAFF. The CDR3 nucleotides read TGTGCCAGCAGCCAAGATAGGGGCGTGAACACTGAAGCTTTCTTT.

The rearrangement uses TRBV5-4 and TRBJ1-3; D is uncertain. The germline V and J ends were trimmed by 2 bases and 3 bases, with 6 bases remaining between them. The CDR3 extends over 13 amino acids. Germline-derived CDR1 and CDR2 are SGHNT and YYREEE (reference sequence). CDR3 sequence (DNA): TGTGCCAGCAGCTTTGACGTTGGAAACACCATATATTTT. This codes for CASSFDVGNTIYF.

The chain links TRBV3-1 (or the pseudogene TRBV3-2) to TRBJ2-2, with D unclear. CDR3 length: 13 amino acids. With 3 bases removed from V and 4 bases from J, the gap between germline ends came to 6 bases. CDR1 is LGHDT and CDR2 is YNNKEL in the germline V gene (reference sequence). The CDR3 protein is CASSQASTGELFF. In nucleotides, the CDR3 is TGTGCCAGCAGCCAGGCCTCCACCGGGGAGCTGTTTTTT.

The V and J genes are TRBV2 and TRBJ1-4; D might be TRBD1 (6 bases). The CDR3 has 15 residues. Trimming cost V 7 bases and J 6 bases, with 18 bases left between them. The germline CDR1 and CDR2 sequences are SNHLY and FYNNEI. DNA for the CDR3: TGTGCCAGCACCCCGGATGGGGGGCCACATGAAAAACTGTTTTTT. Translating gives CASTPDGGPHEKLFF. Full variable domain (outside the CDR3, taken from reference TRBV2 and TRBJ1-4): EPEVTQTPSHQVTQMGQEVILRCVPISNHLYFYWYRQILGQKVEFLVSFYNNEISEKSEIFDDQFSVERPDGSNFTLKIRSTKLEDSAMYFCASTPDGGPHEKLFFGSGTQLSVL.

The chain has TRBV2 and TRBJ2-1, with 9 nucleotides matching TRBD1. V trimming: 9 bases; J trimming: 4 bases; junction bases outside the gene matches: 7. The germline CDR1 and CDR2 sequences are SNHLY and FYNNEI. The CDR3 is made up of 14 amino acids. The CDR3 bases are TGTGCCAGTAAACAGGGGGCGGGTTACAATGAGCAGTTCTTC. This gives the protein CASKQGAGYNEQFF.

The chain links TRBV9 to TRBJ2-1, with D possibly called TRBD1 or TRBD2 (5 bases each). The CDR3 has 16 residues. V was clipped by 1 base and J by 1 base, with 12 bases between them. Germline V gene lookup returns CDR1 SGDLS and CDR2 YYNGEE. This chain's CDR3 is CASSVYGAFSYNEQFF. In DNA form, the CDR3 reads TGTGCCAGCAGCGTATACGGGGCCTTTTCCTACAATGAGCAGTTCTTC.

This chain uses TRBV7-9 with TRBJ1-6; D may be TRBD1 (5 bases). V lost 0 bases and J 11 bases, leaving 11 bases between the germline ends. This CDR3 has 14 residues. CDR1 and CDR2 from the germline V gene are SEHNR and FQNEAQ (reference sequence). In DNA form, the CDR3 reads TGTGCCAGCAGCTTAGCGTGGGACTGGGCACCCCTCCACTTT. Translation gives CASSLAWDWAPLHF.

The chain joins TRBV3-1 (or the pseudogene TRBV3-2) to TRBJ1-1; D is perhaps TRBD1 (5 bases). The CDR3 totals 15 residues. Germline assignment: CDR1 LGHDT and CDR2 YNNKEL (reference sequence). V was cut by 1 base and J by 2 bases, with 11 bases left in between. CDR3 bases: TGTGCCAGCAGCCAAGTACCTGGGGGTAACACTGAAGCTTTCTTT. It encodes CASSQVPGGNTEAFF.

V and J are TRBV11-2 and TRBJ1-1, with TRBD1 matching 7 bases. CDR1 is SGHAT, CDR2 FQNNGV, per germline. The J segment lost 1 base and the V segment lost 1 base, leaving 3 bases of the junction unmatched. The CDR3 spans 15 residues. In nucleotides, the CDR3 is TGTGCCAGCAGCTTAGCTCGACAGGGGAACACTGAAGCTTTCTTT. Translated: CASSLARQGNTEAFF.

This chain joins TRBV2 and TRBJ1-6; no reliable D call. V shed 7 bases and J shed 10 bases, with 17 bases lying between them. Germline CDR1 SNHLY, CDR2 FYNNEI. The CDR3 consists of 14 residues. CDR3 bases: TGTGCCAGCATTTTGACGGGGATGGAGTCACCCCTCCACTTT. Protein sequence: CASILTGMESPLHF.

The table lists this clone with a count of one. The chain uses TRBV4-3 and TRBJ1-6, with TRBD1 as a possible D gene (5 bases). Germline V gene lookup returns CDR1 LGHNA and CDR2 YSLEER. This CDR3 region has 15 residues. Trimming pared 3 bases from V and 9 bases from J, leaving 15 bases between. The CDR3 coding sequence is TGCGCCAGCAGCCAGGGGACCTCACGGGCTTCACCCCTCCACTTT. Residues: CASSQGTSRASPLHF.

The rearrangement joins TRBV27 to TRBJ1-2; D ambiguous. The CDR3 runs 13 residues. Germline V gene data show CDR1 as MNHEY and CDR2 as SMNVEV (reference sequence). Deletions cut 5 bases from V and 3 bases from J, with 10 bases between. The CDR3 nucleotides are TGTGCCAGCAGTCCTACCACATACTATGGCTACACCTTC. It yields the protein CASSPTTYYGYTF.

The chain uses TRBV7-6 and TRBJ2-3; 7 nucleotides align to TRBD1. Unmatched junction bases numbered 11, after V lost 5 bases and J lost 0 bases. Germline loops: CDR1 SGHVS, CDR2 FNYEAQ. This CDR3 region has 17 residues. CDR3 sequence reads: CASSLSTGISSTDTQYF. CDR3 DNA sequence: TGTGCCAGCAGCCTCTCGACAGGGATCTCTAGCACAGATACGCAGTATTTT.

This chain links TRBV7-2 with TRBJ1-6; D might be TRBD1 (6 bases). Looked up from germline, CDR1 is SGHTA and CDR2 is FQGNSA. Trimming pared 3 bases from V and 7 bases from J, leaving 13 bases between. There are 15 residues in the CDR3. The DNA of the CDR3 is TGTGCCAGCAGCTTTGAGCCAGGGGTCAATTCACCCCTCCACTTT. Its translation: CASSFEPGVNSPLHF.

The chain is built from TRBV29-1 and TRBJ2-2; D assignment may be TRBD1 or TRBD2 (5 bases each). The germline gives CDR1 SQVTM, CDR2 ANQGSEA. Between the trimmed V and J ends, which lost 8 bases and 2 bases, there was a span of 15 bases. The CDR3 loop spans 14 amino acids. The CDR3 sequence is CSIAGTVNTGELFF. CDR3 in DNA: TGCAGCATTGCCGGGACGGTCAACACCGGGGAGCTGTTTTTT.

The rearrangement links TRBV9 to TRBJ2-1; 12 nucleotides line up with TRBD2. Germline V gene lookup returns CDR1 SGDLS and CDR2 YYNGEE. This CDR3 comprises 17 residues. V gave up 4 bases and J gave up 4 bases; unmatched junction bases: 9. CDR3 amino acids: CASSLTSGGFSYNEQFF. The CDR3 DNA reads as TGTGCCAGCAGCTTAACTAGCGGGGGGTTCTCTTACAATGAGCAGTTCTTC.

The table lists this clone with a few counts. The rearrangement uses TRBV18 and TRBJ1-3; 7 bases match TRBD1. The CDR3 consists of 15 residues. The V and J ends lost 3 bases and 6 bases, in that order; junction bases with no gene match: 8. Per germline, CDR1 KGHSH and CDR2 LQKENI. CDR3 DNA: TGTGCCAGCTCACCTATCGACAGGGTGACAAACACCATATATTTT. Encoded protein: CASSPIDRVTNTIYF.

The sample holds a few counts of this clone. V gene TRBV6-1 combines with J gene TRBJ2-3, with 10 bases fitting TRBD2. Germline lookup yields CDR1 MNHNS and CDR2 SASEGT. The CDR3 is 18 residues long. After removal of 4 bases from V and 1 base from J, the junction contained 11 bases not matched to a gene. CDR3 residues: CASSATRATSGGTDTQYF. The CDR3 nucleotides are TGTGCCAGCAGTGCCACTCGAGCTACTAGCGGGGGCACAGATACGCAGTATTTT.

This chain links TRBV13 with TRBJ2-7; D might be TRBD1 (6 bases). This CDR3 comprises 14 residues. Germline CDR1 reads PRHDT; CDR2 reads FYEKMQ (reference sequence). V was pared by 3 bases and J by 3 bases, with 12 bases between. The CDR3 region is CASSFGQYLYEQYF. The CDR3 DNA sequence: TGTGCCAGCAGCTTTGGACAGTATCTCTACGAGCAGTACTTC. Looking up the rest from reference TRBV13 and TRBJ2-7 gives the full variable domain: AAGVIQSPRHLIKEKRETATLKCYPIPRHDTVYWYQQGPGQDPQFLISFYEKMQSDKGSIPDRFSAQQFSDYHSELNMSSLELGDSALYFCASSFGQYLYEQYFGPGTRLTVT.

The chain combines TRBV5-1 with TRBJ1-3, with 11 nucleotides matching TRBD1. The junction had 12 bases not matched to a gene; V was cut back by 5 bases and J by 8 bases. The CDR3 covers 16 residues. Germline V CDR1 and CDR2: SGHRS, YFSETQ. The CDR3 is CASSLGTGGLRDTIYF. The CDR3 DNA reads as TGCGCCAGCAGTCTCGGGACAGGGGGTTTGCGGGACACCATATATTTT.

The chain joins TRBV12-3 or TRBV12-4 to TRBJ1-2; D ambiguous. Trimming took off 6 bases at V and 10 bases at J, with 15 bases between the two ends. The CDR3 is 12 residues long. This chain's CDR3 is CASSRSTPLYTF. The CDR3 bases are TGTGCCAGCAGCCGGTCGACCCCCCTCTACACCTTC.

This chain connects TRBV11-3 to TRBJ2-3; possibly TRBD2 for D (5 bases). V gave up 8 bases and J gave up 5 bases, with 14 bases separating them. Germline V lookup: CDR1 SGHNT, CDR2 YENEEA. The CDR3 totals 13 residues. Here the CDR3 reads CASGRSPGDTQYF. The CDR3 DNA follows: TGTGCCAGCGGGAGATCTCCAGGAGATACGCAGTATTTT.

This clone was seen just once. The rearrangement joins TRBV27 to TRBJ1-2; 7 positions match TRBD1. With V trimmed by 5 bases and J by 3 bases, 9 bases remained unmatched. Germline assignment: CDR1 MNHEY and CDR2 SMNVEV (reference sequence). The CDR3 has 15 residues. CDR3 amino acids: CASSPSQGGYYGYTF. In nucleotides, the CDR3 is TGTGCCAGCAGTCCTAGCCAGGGGGGTTACTATGGCTACACCTTC.

CDR3 DNA sequence: TGTGCCAGCAGCTCCAGGGGGCCTTTAGCTGGAAACACCATATATTTT. Protein sequence: CASSSRGPLAGNTIYF. The chain uses TRBV5-6 and TRBJ1-3; 8 positions agree with TRBD1. The CDR3 extends over 16 amino acids. Germline assignment: CDR1 SGHDT and CDR2 YYEEEE. With 3 bases clipped from V and 2 bases from J, the junction kept 7 bases outside the gene matches. Looking up the rest from reference TRBV5-6 and TRBJ1-3 gives the full variable domain: DAGVTQSPTHLIKTRGQQVTLRCSPKSGHDTVSWYQQALGQGPQFIFQYYEEEERQRGNFPDRFSGHQFPNYSSELNVNALLLGDSALYLCASSSRGPLAGNTIYFGEGSWLTVV.